The 15 T cell receptor beta chains below all came from one sample that was sequenced in a study of blood T cell repertoires in COVID-19. Some clones are missing from TCRdb's copy, which holds only in-frame ones; the method was immunoSEQ multiplex PCR. Altogether over 400,000 clones are present, 86% being singletons, with the ten largest covering roughly 1.4%. The specimen sequenced was peripheral blood. These receptors originate from a woman between 25 and 40 years old with active or convalescent COVID-19.

V usage is TRBV15 and J usage is TRBJ1-6, with D possibly being TRBD1 (6 bases). The ends were cut back, 6 bases at V and 10 bases at J, with 19 bases in the middle. The CDR3 contains 15 residues. Germline loops: CDR1 LNHNV, CDR2 YYDKDF (reference sequence). The CDR3 DNA sequence: TGTGCCACCAGAAGCGGGGGGCTGGGAGGATCACCCCTCCACTTT. This codes for CATRSGGLGGSPLHF.

This clone was found once. The chain employs TRBV12-3 or TRBV12-4 and TRBJ2-3, with 7 bases fitting TRBD1. After removal of 5 bases from V and 6 bases from J, the junction contained 5 bases not matched to a gene. The CDR3 sequence is 13 residues long. CDR3 bases: TGTGCCAGCAGTGTAGACAGGGCGGATACGCAGTATTTT. Protein sequence: CASSVDRADTQYF.

The chain couples TRBV24-1 to TRBJ2-1, with D maybe TRBD1 (5 bases). V lost 7 bases, J lost 8 bases, and 8 bases lay in between. Per the germline V gene, CDR1 is KGHDR and CDR2 is SFDVKD. The CDR3 extends over 11 amino acids. CDR3 residues: CATSQGYEQFF. The CDR3 DNA reads as TGTGCCACCAGCCAGGGCTATGAGCAGTTCTTC.

The V call is TRBV5-1, the J call TRBJ2-3; D is unclear. V lost 2 bases and J 8 bases, leaving 18 bases between the germline ends. This CDR3 comprises 15 residues. The germline CDR1 and CDR2 sequences are SGHRS and YFSETQ. CDR3 loop: CASSLGEVLKATQYF. The CDR3 DNA sequence: TGCGCCAGCAGCTTAGGCGAGGTGCTTAAAGCTACGCAGTATTTT.

J is TRBJ2-3 and V is TRBV5-1; D possibly corresponds to TRBD1 (6 bases). Deletions cut 7 bases from V and 1 base from J, with 16 bases between. Germline values: CDR1 SGHRS, CDR2 YFSETQ. The CDR3 has 15 residues. The CDR3 is CASGGAQPGTDTQYF. In nucleotides, the CDR3 is TGCGCCAGCGGGGGCGCCCAGCCCGGCACAGATACGCAGTATTTT.

The chain has TRBV11-2 and TRBJ1-2; D is undetermined. Germline-derived CDR1 and CDR2 are SGHAT and FQNNGV. The V gene lost 1 base and the J gene lost 4 bases, with 16 bases spanning the gap. The CDR3 length is 16 residues. The CDR3 DNA reads as TGTGCCAGCAGCTTAGGTCAGAGCCTAGGGAGCTATGGCTACACCTTC. This sequence encodes CASSLGQSLGSYGYTF.

The CDR3 sequence is CSVDFRDRLYF. CDR3 bases: TGCAGCGTTGACTTCCGGGACAGGCTGTACTTC. This chain uses TRBV29-1 with TRBJ2-7, with 8 bases that match TRBD1. The germline CDR1 and CDR2 sequences are SQVTM and ANQGSEA. The CDR3 runs to 11 residues. With V trimmed by 3 bases and J by 12 bases, 7 bases remained unmatched.

The V call is TRBV15, the J call TRBJ2-7, with D uncertain. Trimming cost V 0 bases and J 2 bases, with 11 bases left between them. This CDR3 has 15 amino acids. CDR1 LNHNV and CDR2 YYDKDF come from the germline V gene (reference sequence). CDR3: CATSRDLAGTYEQYF. In DNA form, the CDR3 reads TGTGCCACCAGCAGAGATTTGGCAGGAACCTACGAGCAGTACTTC.

V and J are TRBV27 and TRBJ2-5; TRBD1 agrees at 8 bases. CDR1 and CDR2 from the germline V gene are MNHEY and SMNVEV (reference sequence). The CDR3 is 15 amino acids. Germline trimming cut 4 bases from V and 2 bases from J; bases unmatched to any gene: 6. The CDR3 protein is CASSSPGTGQETQYF. In nucleotides, the CDR3 is TGTGCCAGCAGTTCCCCCGGGACAGGACAAGAGACCCAGTACTTC.

The chain couples TRBV6-1 to TRBJ2-7, with D perhaps TRBD2 (5 bases). Trimming removed 2 bases from V and 5 bases from J, with 10 bases in between. The CDR3 is 13 amino acids. Germline values: CDR1 MNHNS, CDR2 SASEGT. The CDR3 loop reads CASSEYSGNEQYF. CDR3 in DNA: TGTGCCAGCAGTGAATATTCGGGGAACGAGCAGTACTTC.

This chain uses TRBV4-1 with TRBJ1-1, with D perhaps matching TRBD1 (6 bases). Germline CDR1 is MGHRA and CDR2 is YSYEKL. The germline V and J ends were trimmed by 3 bases and 8 bases, with 19 bases remaining between them. CDR3 length: 15 residues. The CDR3 spells CASSHEGVPGGEAFF. In DNA, the CDR3 is TGCGCCAGCAGCCACGAGGGGGTTCCGGGTGGGGAAGCTTTCTTT.

CDR3: CASSLQAGHTSPGYTF. CDR3 bases: TGTGCCAGCAGCTTGCAAGCCGGACACACTTCACCTGGCTACACCTTC. V is TRBV13 and J is TRBJ1-2; possible D gene TRBD1, 5 bases. V was pared by 3 bases and J by 7 bases, with 21 bases between. Germline V gene sequence: CDR1 PRHDT, CDR2 FYEKMQ (reference sequence). The CDR3 loop spans 16 amino acids.

This clone was seen a handful of times. The chain combines TRBV27 with TRBJ2-1, with D possibly being TRBD2 (6 bases). V was trimmed by 6 bases and J by 0 bases, leaving 12 bases between them. The CDR3 runs to 15 residues. Germline CDR1 MNHEY, CDR2 SMNVEV (reference sequence). The DNA for the CDR3 is TGTGCCAGCAGGCGGGGTCTACGCTCCTACAATGAGCAGTTCTTC. Amino acids: CASRRGLRSYNEQFF.

The CDR3 DNA reads as TGCGCCAGCAGCGCCAGACAGGGCACAGAGAGGTTCGGGGAGCTGTTTTTT. Translated, it gives CASSARQGTERFGELFF. The V gene is TRBV5-1, the J gene TRBJ2-2; TRBD1 agrees at 7 bases. V trimming: 4 bases; J trimming: 7 bases; junction bases outside the gene matches: 16. Germline CDR1 is SGHRS and CDR2 is YFSETQ. This CDR3 contains 17 residues.

The V and J genes are TRBV24-1 and TRBJ2-7; TRBD1 might be the D (5 bases). The CDR3 runs 14 residues. Trimming stripped 7 bases from V and 0 bases from J, with 12 bases between. CDR1 is KGHDR, CDR2 SFDVKD, per germline. The DNA of the CDR3 is TGTGCCACCAGCCCCACAGGTAACTCCTACGAGCAGTACTTC. Translating gives CATSPTGNSYEQYF.